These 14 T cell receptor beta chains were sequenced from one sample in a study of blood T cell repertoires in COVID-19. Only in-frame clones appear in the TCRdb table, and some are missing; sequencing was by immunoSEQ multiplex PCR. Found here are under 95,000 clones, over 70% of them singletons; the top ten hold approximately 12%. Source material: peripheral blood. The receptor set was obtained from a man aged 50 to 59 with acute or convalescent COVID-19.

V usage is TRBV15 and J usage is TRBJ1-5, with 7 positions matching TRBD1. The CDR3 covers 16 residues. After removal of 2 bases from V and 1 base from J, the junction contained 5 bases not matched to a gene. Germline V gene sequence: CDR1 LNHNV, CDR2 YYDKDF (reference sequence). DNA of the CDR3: TGTGCCACCAGCAGAAACCGGGACAGCAGCAATCAGCCCCAGCATTTT. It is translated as CATSRNRDSSNQPQHF. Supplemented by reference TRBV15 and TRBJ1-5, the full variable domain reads DAMVIQNPRYQVTQFGKPVTLSCSQTLNHNVMYWYQQKSSQAPKLLFHYYDKDFNNEADTPDNFQSRRPNTSFCFLDIRSPGLGDTAMYLCATSRNRDSSNQPQHFGDGTRLSIL.

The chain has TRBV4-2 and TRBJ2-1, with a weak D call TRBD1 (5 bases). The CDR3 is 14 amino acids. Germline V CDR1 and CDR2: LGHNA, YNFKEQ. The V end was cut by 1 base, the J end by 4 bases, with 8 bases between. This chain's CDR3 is CASSQVRGYNEQFF. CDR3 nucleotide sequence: TGTGCCAGCAGCCAAGTTAGGGGATACAATGAGCAGTTCTTC.

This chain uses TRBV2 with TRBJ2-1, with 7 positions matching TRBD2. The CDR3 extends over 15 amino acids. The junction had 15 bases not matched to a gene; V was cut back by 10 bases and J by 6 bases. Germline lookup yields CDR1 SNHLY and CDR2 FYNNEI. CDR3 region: CANDEGGSSRNEQFF. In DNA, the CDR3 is TGTGCCAACGACGAGGGCGGGAGTAGCCGCAATGAGCAGTTCTTC.

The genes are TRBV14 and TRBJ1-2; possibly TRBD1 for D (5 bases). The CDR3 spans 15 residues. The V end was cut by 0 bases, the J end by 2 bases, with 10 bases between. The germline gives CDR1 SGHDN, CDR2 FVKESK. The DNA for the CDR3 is TGTGCCAGCAGCCAAGAAAAACAGGCAAACTATGGCTACACCTTC. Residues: CASSQEKQANYGYTF.

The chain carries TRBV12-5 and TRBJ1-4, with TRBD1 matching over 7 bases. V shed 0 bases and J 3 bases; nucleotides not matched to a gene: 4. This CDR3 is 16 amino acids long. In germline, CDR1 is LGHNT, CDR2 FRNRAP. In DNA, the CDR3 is TGTGCTAGTGGTTTGGTTCCGACAGGGTCTAATGAAAAACTGTTTTTT. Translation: CASGLVPTGSNEKLFF.

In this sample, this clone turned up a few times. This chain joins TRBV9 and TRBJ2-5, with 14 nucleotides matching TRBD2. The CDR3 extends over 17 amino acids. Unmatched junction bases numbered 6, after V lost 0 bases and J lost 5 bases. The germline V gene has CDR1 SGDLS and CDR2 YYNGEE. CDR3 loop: CASSVVGTSGSEETQYF. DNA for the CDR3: TGTGCCAGCAGCGTAGTCGGGACTAGCGGGAGCGAGGAGACCCAGTACTTC.

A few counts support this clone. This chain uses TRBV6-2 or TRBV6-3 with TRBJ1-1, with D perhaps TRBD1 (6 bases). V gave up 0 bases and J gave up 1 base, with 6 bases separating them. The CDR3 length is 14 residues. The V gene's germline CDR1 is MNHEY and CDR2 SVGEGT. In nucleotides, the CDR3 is TGTGCCAGCAGTTACTCGACAGGGAACACTGAAGCTTTCTTT. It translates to CASSYSTGNTEAFF.

Written as DNA, the CDR3 is TGTGCCAGCATTTTCGCCGGGGGGACCGGGGAGCTGTTTTTT. Protein sequence: CASIFAGGTGELFF. The J gene is TRBJ2-2, the V gene TRBV2; 7 nucleotides agree with TRBD2. V was pared by 7 bases and J by 5 bases, with 7 bases of the junction left unmatched. This CDR3 comprises 14 residues. Germline V CDR1 and CDR2: SNHLY, FYNNEI.

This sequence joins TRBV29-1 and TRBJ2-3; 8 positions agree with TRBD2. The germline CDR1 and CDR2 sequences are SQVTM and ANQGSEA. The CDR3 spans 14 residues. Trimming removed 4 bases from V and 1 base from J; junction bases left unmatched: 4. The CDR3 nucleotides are TGCAGCGTTGTACGAGCGGGAGGCACAGATACGCAGTATTTT. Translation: CSVVRAGGTDTQYF.

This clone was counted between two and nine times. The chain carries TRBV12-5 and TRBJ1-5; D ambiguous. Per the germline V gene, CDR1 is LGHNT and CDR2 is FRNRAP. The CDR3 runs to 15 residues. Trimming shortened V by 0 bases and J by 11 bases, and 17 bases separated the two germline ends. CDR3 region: CASGLVLGPVMAQHF. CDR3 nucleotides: TGTGCTAGTGGTTTGGTACTAGGCCCCGTTATGGCCCAGCATTTT.

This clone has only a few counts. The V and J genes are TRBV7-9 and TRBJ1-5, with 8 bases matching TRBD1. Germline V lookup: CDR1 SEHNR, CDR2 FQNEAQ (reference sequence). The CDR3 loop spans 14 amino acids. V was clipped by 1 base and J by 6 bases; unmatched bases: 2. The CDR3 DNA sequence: TGTGCCAGCAGCTTAGGGACAGGGCTTCAGCCCCAGCATTTT. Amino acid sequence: CASSLGTGLQPQHF.

CDR3 sequence: CATLRRGGMDTQYF. The CDR3 DNA is TGTGCCACCTTAAGGCGGGGGGGTATGGATACGCAGTATTTT. The chain combines TRBV6-5 with TRBJ2-3, with TRBD2 identical over 9 bases. The trim removed 10 bases at V and 6 bases at J, leaving 11 bases unmatched. The CDR3 sequence is 14 residues long. Germline CDR1 MNHEY, CDR2 SVGAGI.

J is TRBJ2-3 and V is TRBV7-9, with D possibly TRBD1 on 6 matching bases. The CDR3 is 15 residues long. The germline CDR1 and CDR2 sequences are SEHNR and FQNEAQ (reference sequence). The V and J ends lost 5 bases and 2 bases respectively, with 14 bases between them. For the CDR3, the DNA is TGTGCCAGCAGCCGATATGGACAGAACACAGATACGCAGTATTTT. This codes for CASSRYGQNTDTQYF.

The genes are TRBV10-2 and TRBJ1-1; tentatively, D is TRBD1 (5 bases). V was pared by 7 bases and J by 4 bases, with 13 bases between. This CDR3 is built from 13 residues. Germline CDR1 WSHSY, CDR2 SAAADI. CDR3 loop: CASTRGGGTEAFF. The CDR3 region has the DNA TGCGCCAGCACCCGTGGGGGGGGCACTGAAGCTTTCTTT.